A single sample is the source of the 10 T cell receptor beta chains below, sequenced in a study of a mutant IDH1 vaccine in newly diagnosed glioma. The antigens of these receptors remain unknown. The time point here: week 5, during vaccination. The content of each vaccine dose was 300 ug of mutant IDH1 20-mer peptide, and topical imiquimod accompanied it. Clones were sequenced by immunoSEQ multiplex PCR, and TCRdb holds only the in-frame ones, with some missing. This sample has approximately 35,000 clones, with 45% to 70% found just once. The sequenced sample was PBMCs, obtained from a glioma patient whose treatment included an IDH1 peptide vaccine. The source is a woman aged 18-29 years with glioma.

This clone was seen a few times. The chain couples TRBV4-2 to TRBJ1-5; tentatively, D is TRBD1 (6 bases). V lost 3 bases to trimming and J lost 3 bases, with 15 bases between them. Germline CDR1 reads LGHNA; CDR2 reads YNFKEQ. The CDR3 totals 16 residues. The CDR3: CASSQDPGDTNQPQHF. Here the CDR3 DNA reads TGTGCCAGCAGCCAGGACCCGGGGGACACCAATCAGCCCCAGCATTTT.

The chain uses TRBV7-8 and TRBJ2-1; D unclear. V lost 2 bases, J lost 6 bases, and 11 bases lay in between. Germline loops: CDR1 SGHVS, CDR2 FQNEAQ. The CDR3 runs 14 residues. The CDR3 DNA follows: TGTGCCAGCAGCTTATACGGCTTAACCAATGAGCAGTTCTTC. This translates into CASSLYGLTNEQFF.

The chain has TRBV5-1 and TRBJ2-5; 10 bases match TRBD2. The CDR3 is 15 amino acids. In germline, CDR1 is SGHRS, CDR2 YFSETQ. Trimming at V came to 5 bases and at J to 3 bases, leaving 7 bases not matched to a gene. The CDR3 sequence: CASRRGLAIEETQYF. The CDR3 DNA reads as TGCGCCAGCAGGCGGGGACTAGCGATCGAAGAGACCCAGTACTTC.

This chain links TRBV25-1 with TRBJ2-3; 9 bases are shared with TRBD2. Germline assignment: CDR1 MGHDK and CDR2 SYGVNS. CDR3 size: 16 residues. Trimming removed 3 bases from V and 1 base from J; junction bases left unmatched: 5. CDR3 residues: CASSDPRTSGTDTQYF. CDR3 DNA sequence: TGTGCCAGCAGTGATCCCCGGACTAGCGGCACAGATACGCAGTATTTT. Full variable domain (remainder filled in from reference TRBV25-1 and TRBJ2-3): EADIYQTPRYLVIGTGKKITLECSQTMGHDKMYWYQQDPGMELHLIHYSYGVNSTEKGDLSSESTVSRIRTEHFPLTLESARPSHTSQYLCASSDPRTSGTDTQYFGPGTRLTVL.

J is TRBJ2-1 and V is TRBV7-3; unclear D gene. Germline V gene lookup returns CDR1 SGHTA and CDR2 FQGTGA. The CDR3 covers 13 residues. V was clipped by 2 bases and J by 8 bases, with 10 bases between them. CDR3 in amino acids: CASSLGLGYEQFF. CDR3 coding DNA: TGTGCCAGCAGCTTAGGGCTAGGGTATGAGCAGTTCTTC.

This chain connects TRBV7-4 to TRBJ2-7, with 9 positions matching TRBD2. The V gene end was trimmed by 5 bases and the J gene end by 2 bases; junction bases not matched to a gene: 10. This CDR3 comprises 16 residues. CDR1 and CDR2 (germline): SGHVT, SQSDAQ. The CDR3: CASSHSRSSGTYEQYF. In DNA form, the CDR3 reads TGTGCCAGCAGCCATAGTCGGTCTAGCGGGACCTACGAGCAGTACTTC.

This clone was counted between two and nine times. The rearrangement joins TRBV28 to TRBJ1-1, with TRBD1 matching 7 bases. The V segment lost 6 bases and the J segment 4 bases; nucleotides outside the gene matches: 8. Per the germline V gene, CDR1 is MDHEN and CDR2 is SYDVKM. This CDR3 comprises 14 residues. Here the CDR3 DNA reads TGTGCCAGCAGCCTTCCGGGACAGATCACTGAAGCTTTCTTT. Its translation: CASSLPGQITEAFF.

This sequence joins TRBV6-1 and TRBJ1-3; D is ambiguous. Germline CDR1 is MNHNS and CDR2 is SASEGT. Between the trimmed V and J ends, which lost 1 base and 4 bases, there was a span of 5 bases. CDR3 length: 13 residues. Written as DNA, the CDR3 is TGTGCCAGCAGTGAAGGTTTGGGAAACACCATATATTTT. It translates to CASSEGLGNTIYF.

This chain connects TRBV29-1 to TRBJ2-3; 9 bases are shared with TRBD2. V trimming: 3 bases; J trimming: 3 bases; junction bases outside the gene matches: 4. Germline V lookup: CDR1 SQVTM, CDR2 ANQGSEA. The CDR3 has 14 amino acids. Here the CDR3 reads CSVDPGLATDTQYF. The CDR3 nucleotides are TGCAGCGTTGACCCGGGACTAGCTACAGATACGCAGTATTTT.

The chain has TRBV5-8 and TRBJ2-1; maybe TRBD2 (6 bases). CDR3 size: 12 residues. Germline V gene sequence: CDR1 SGHTS, CDR2 YDEGEE. With 4 bases removed from V and 10 bases from J, the gap between germline ends came to 12 bases. CDR3: CASSRGLAEQFF. Written as DNA, the CDR3 is TGTGCCAGCAGCCGGGGCCTAGCGGAGCAGTTCTTC.